The rows below give T cell receptor beta chains drawn from one sample of a study of T cells in Graves' hyperthyroidism and ophthalmopathy. TCRdb re-called the multiplex PCR reads with MiXCR, one entry per CDR3 protein. The sample yields some 800,000 distinct CDR3 sequences, around 39% seen once. The sample taken for sequencing was blood. The receptors come from a man younger than 30 with Graves' hyperthyroidism. Each CDR3 is given with its conserved first and last residue. A D gene is named only where the DNA matches it firmly. The size entry is marked missing in some rows and otherwise reads once, few, many or a size class.

j_call	d_call	clone_size	v_call	cdr3_aa	cdr3_nt
TRBJ2-7	TRBD1	NA	TRBV29-1	CSVAGTGSGELYF	TGCAGCGTGGCCGGGACAGGGTCCGGGGAGCTGTACTTC
TRBJ1-4	TRBD1	once	TRBV2	CASTRSRAGGNEKLVF	TGTGCCAGCACTAGATCCCGGGCAGGGGGTAATGAAAAACTGGTTTTT
TRBJ2-5	NA	many	TRBV29-1	CSVESGETQYF	TGCAGCGTTGAGTCAGGAGAGACCCAGTACTTC
TRBJ1-5	NA	many	TRBV7-8	CASSLEYRGQPQHF	TGTGCCAGCAGCTTAGAATATAGGGGTCAGCCCCAGCATTTT
TRBJ1-2	TRBD1	NA	TRBV2	CASKGTAVNYGYTF	TGTGCCAGCAAAGGGACAGCGGTGAACTATGGCTACACCTTC
TRBJ1-5	NA	many	TRBV10-3	CASSEGPGNQPQHF	TGTGCCAGCAGTGAAGGTCCAGGCAATCAGCCCCAGCATTTT
TRBJ1-5	NA	NA	TRBV19	CATRRSWNQPQHF	TGTGCCACCCGAAGAAGTTGGAATCAGCCCCAGCATTTT
TRBJ2-7	NA	few	TRBV20-1	CSASQPNEGSYEQYF	TGCAGTGCTAGCCAACCGAATGAGGGGTCCTACGAGCAGTACTTC
TRBJ1-2	NA	NA	TRBV10-2	CAAFQSPDGYTF	TGCGCAGCGTTTCAATCACCAGATGGCTACACCTTC
TRBJ1-5	NA	many	TRBV2	CASTGGQGNQPQHF	TGTGCCAGCACTGGGGGGCAAGGCAATCAGCCCCAGCATTTT
TRBJ1-5	TRBD1	once	TRBV2	CATSALRQGASNQPQHF	TGTGCCACCAGTGCCTTAAGACAGGGGGCGAGCAATCAGCCCCAGCATTTT
TRBJ2-7	TRBD1	many	TRBV7-2	CASSQSLTGDYEQYF	TGTGCCAGCAGCCAGTCCCTAACAGGGGACTACGAGCAGTACTTC
TRBJ2-7	NA	few	TRBV6-6	CASSTLRTATPYEQYF	TGTGCCAGCAGTACCTTGAGGACAGCCACCCCTTACGAGCAGTACTTC
TRBJ2-5	TRBD2	NA	TRBV6-5	CASSYSMVAGQETQYF	TGTGCCAGCAGTTACTCGATGGTAGCGGGGCAAGAGACCCAGTACTTC
TRBJ1-2	NA	many	TRBV7-9	CASSFYDSFDYGYTF	TGTGCCAGCAGCTTCTATGACAGTTTCGACTATGGCTACACCTTC
TRBJ2-7	TRBD2	many	TRBV7-2	CASSNAGEDEQYF	TGTGCCAGCAGCAATGCGGGGGAGGACGAGCAGTACTTC
TRBJ1-1	NA	many	TRBV29-1	CSAVERNTEAFF	TGCAGCGCCGTGGAGAGGAACACTGAAGCTTTCTTT
TRBJ2-7	TRBD2	NA	TRBV7-9	CASSLVKSASGGSYEQYF	TGTGCCAGCAGCTTAGTTAAGTCGGCTAGCGGGGGATCCTACGAGCAGTACTTC
TRBJ1-6	NA	few	TRBV6-5	CASSYSIQVDSPLHF	TGTGCCAGCAGTTACTCGATTCAGGTCGATTCACCCCTCCACTTT
TRBJ1-4	TRBD1	NA	TRBV19	CASNTRDRVATNEKLFF	TGTGCCAGTAATACCCGGGACAGGGTCGCAACTAATGAAAAACTGTTTTTT
TRBJ2-7	NA	NA	TRBV15	CAASNILASYEQYF	TGTGCCGCCAGCAACATTCTAGCCTCCTACGAGCAGTACTTC
TRBJ2-5	TRBD2	NA	TRBV7-8	CASSSWTSGGETQYF	TGTGCCAGCAGCTCGTGGACTAGCGGGGGGGAGACCCAGTACTTC
TRBJ1-6	NA	NA	TRBV5-4	CASSHDDRNNSPLHF	TGTGCCAGCAGCCACGACGACAGAAATAATTCACCCCTCCACTTT
TRBJ1-2	NA	many	TRBV7-9	CASSLGFRGDYGYTF	TGTGCCAGCAGCTTAGGCTTTCGGGGTGACTATGGCTACACCTTC
TRBJ2-7	NA	NA	TRBV11-2	CASRTVGSYEQYF	TGTGCCAGCAGGACGGTAGGTTCCTACGAGCAGTACTTC
TRBJ1-6	NA	few	TRBV7-2	CASSLVPPRATYNSPLHF	TGTGCCAGCAGCTTAGTTCCCCCCCGGGCAACCTATAATTCACCCCTCCACTTT
TRBJ1-4	NA	few	TRBV20-1	CSAPPGNGGNEKLFF	TGCAGTGCTCCACCAGGGAACGGGGGTAATGAAAAACTGTTTTTT
TRBJ1-2	TRBD1	NA	TRBV12-3/TRBV12-4	CASSPGQGAHGYTF	TGTGCCAGCAGTCCGGGACAGGGGGCGCACGGCTACACCTTC
TRBJ2-2	TRBD1	many	TRBV10-3	CAISRDSLNTGELFF	TGTGCCATCAGTCGGGACAGCTTAAACACCGGGGAGCTGTTTTTT
TRBJ1-5	TRBD1	many	TRBV2	CATRAGGTSNQPQHF	TGTGCCACTCGGGCAGGGGGCACGAGCAATCAGCCCCAGCATTTT
TRBJ1-5	TRBD1	few	TRBV20-1	CSASDRGLFGQPQHF	TGCAGTGCTAGCGACAGGGGGCTATTCGGTCAGCCCCAGCATTTT
TRBJ1-2	TRBD1	few	TRBV11-1	CASSPFGTGDGSGYTF	TGTGCCAGCAGCCCCTTCGGGACAGGGGACGGTAGTGGCTACACCTTC
TRBJ1-5	NA	NA	TRBV11-1	CARIGDQPQHF	TGTGCCCGAATCGGGGATCAGCCCCAGCATTTT
TRBJ1-1	NA	NA	TRBV12-3/TRBV12-4	CASSPLGVGNTEAFF	TGTGCCAGCAGTCCCCTGGGGGTCGGGAACACTGAAGCTTTCTTT
TRBJ2-5	NA	NA	TRBV29-1	CSVEWVGTLETQYF	TGCAGCGTTGAATGGGTCGGGACCCTAGAGACCCAGTACTTC
TRBJ1-2	NA	many	TRBV29-1	CSVEESLLYYGYTF	TGCAGCGTTGAAGAAAGCCTTTTATACTATGGCTACACCTTC
TRBJ2-7	NA	NA	TRBV12-3/TRBV12-4	CASSLAVEIHEQYF	TGTGCCAGCAGTTTAGCGGTTGAGATCCACGAGCAGTACTTC
TRBJ2-7	TRBD1	few	TRBV7-8	CASSFIKGVLPGQGVYEQYF	TGTGCCAGCAGCTTTATAAAAGGGGTCCTACCGGGACAGGGCGTCTACGAGCAGTACTTC
TRBJ2-3	NA	few	TRBV29-1	CSVQGSDTQYF	TGCAGCGTTCAAGGTTCGGATACGCAGTATTTT
TRBJ1-6	NA	few	TRBV12-3/TRBV12-4	CASSYRKPYNSPLHF	TGTGCCAGCAGTTATCGAAAACCTTATAATTCACCCCTCCACTTT
TRBJ2-2	NA	NA	TRBV13	CASWAANTGELFF	TGCGCTTCGTGGGCCGCGAACACCGGGGAGCTGTTTTTT
TRBJ2-7	TRBD1	many	TRBV29-1	CSVEWGDRSYEQYF	TGCAGCGTCGAGTGGGGGGACAGGTCCTACGAGCAGTACTTC
TRBJ2-7	NA	NA	TRBV20-1	CSAPWSGTYEQYF	TGCAGTGCTCCGTGGTCTGGAACCTACGAGCAGTACTTC
TRBJ2-7	NA	NA	TRBV5-5	CASSVDRTEQYF	TGTGCCAGCAGCGTCGACCGTACGGAGCAGTACTTC
TRBJ2-5	TRBD1	many	TRBV29-1	CSVSGTDHQETQYF	TGCAGCGTTTCCGGGACAGACCACCAAGAGACCCAGTACTTC
TRBJ2-5	TRBD1	NA	TRBV11-2	CASSWTGTGAQYF	TGTGCCAGCAGCTGGACCGGGACAGGGGCCCAGTACTTC
TRBJ1-5	NA	NA	TRBV7-9	CASSGGRQYSNQPQHF	TGTGCCAGCAGTGGGGGACGGCAGTATAGCAATCAGCCCCAGCATTTT
TRBJ1-1	NA	many	TRBV19	CASRRNTEAFF	TGTGCCAGTAGGAGGAACACTGAAGCTTTCTTT
TRBJ2-7	TRBD2	NA	TRBV29-1	CSVGPGTSGNYEQYF	TGCAGCGTAGGACCCGGGACTAGCGGGAACTACGAGCAGTACTTC
TRBJ1-3	NA	many	TRBV29-1	CSVEHGSSGNTIYF	TGCAGCGTTGAGCACGGTAGCTCTGGAAACACCATATATTTT
TRBJ1-1	TRBD1	many	TRBV29-1	CSVTGEENTEAFF	TGCAGCGTGACAGGGGAAGAGAACACTGAAGCTTTCTTT
TRBJ2-7	TRBD1	few	TRBV19	CASGTGVDEQYF	TGTGCCAGTGGGACAGGGGTCGACGAGCAGTACTTC
TRBJ1-3	NA	few	TRBV7-8	CASSPGTGETSGNTIYF	TGTGCCAGCAGCCCTGGTACAGGAGAGACCTCTGGAAACACCATATATTTT
TRBJ1-3	NA	NA	TRBV7-2	CASSLSRGGSGNTIYF	TGTGCCAGCAGCCTTTCCCGGGGGGGCTCTGGAAACACCATATATTTT
TRBJ2-5	NA	NA	TRBV7-8	CASSLDSGKGETQYF	TGTGCCAGCAGCTTAGATTCGGGGAAGGGAGAGACCCAGTACTTC
TRBJ1-3	NA	NA	TRBV7-2	CASSLALGPMNTIYF	TGTGCCAGCAGCTTAGCGTTAGGGCCGATGAACACCATATATTTT
TRBJ2-7	NA	NA	TRBV19	CASKDKLFSYEQYF	TGTGCCAGTAAGGACAAACTGTTCTCCTACGAGCAGTACTTC